The clone carrying this TCR beta chain was found many times. The entry originates in a study of low-dose radiotherapy and immunotherapy resistance in tumors. Study summary: On cycle 1 day 1, patients started four cycles of oral aspirin 300 mg daily.

The CDR3 spans 16 residues. Looked up from germline, CDR1 is SGHDT and CDR2 is YYEEEE. Trimming left V 1 base short and J 4 bases short, with 15 bases between. Time point in this sample: before trial treatment. cDNA synthesis used a TRAV/TRBV-specific primer set for both chains. With a constant-region primer and a V-primer adapter, TCRs were subjected to 20 PCR cycles of amplification. In TCRdb, the reads were re-called with MiXCR into one record per CDR3 protein. The sample lists about 60,000 distinct CDR3 sequences; about 23% were seen once. The receptor comes from a male donor with prostate cancer. The genes are TRBV5-6 and TRBJ1-5; D perhaps matches TRBD1 (6 bases). Sequencing used PBMCs, obtained before treatment. The CDR3 reads CASSLSGGPRNQPQHF. The DNA for the CDR3 is TGTGCCAGCAGCTTGAGTGGGGGCCCTCGGAATCAGCCCCAGCATTTT. Variable domain in full (rest from reference TRBV5-6 and TRBJ1-5): DAGVTQSPTHLIKTRGQQVTLRCSPKSGHDTVSWYQQALGQGPQFIFQYYEEEERQRGNFPDRFSGHQFPNYSSELNVNALLLGDSALYLCASSLSGGPRNQPQHFGDGTRLSIL.